The next 3 T cell receptor beta chains were all read from a single sample in a study of identifying expanded T cells in peripheral blood. TCRdb's table, derived via immunoSEQ multiplex PCR, lists solely in-frame clones and lacks some. The table records approximately 100,000 clones, roughly 91% of them present only once. Material for sequencing was blood. The receptors stem from a person between 18 and 75 years old in good health.

The V gene is TRBV10-3, the J gene TRBJ2-7; D is ambiguous. The CDR3 runs 11 residues. CDR1 is ENHRY, CDR2 SYGVKD, per germline. Trimming shortened V by 8 bases and J by 2 bases, and 7 bases separated the two germline ends. Here the CDR3 reads CAIQSPYEQYF. In DNA, the CDR3 is TGTGCCATCCAGAGTCCCTACGAGCAGTACTTC.

The rearrangement joins TRBV7-9 to TRBJ1-6; 7 bases line up with TRBD1. From germline, CDR1 is SEHNR and CDR2 FQNEAQ (reference sequence). The CDR3 runs 14 residues. The junction had 11 bases not matched to a gene; V was cut back by 5 bases and J by 13 bases. The DNA of the CDR3 is TGTGCCAGCAGCCAGGGGGGGCGCGGGTTCCCCCTCCACTTT. This encodes CASSQGGRGFPLHF.

The J gene is TRBJ1-1, the V gene TRBV5-5; no definite D call. The CDR3 loop spans 13 amino acids. The V and J ends lost 4 bases and 0 bases respectively, with 7 bases between them. From germline, CDR1 is SGHKS and CDR2 YYEKEE (reference sequence). The CDR3 DNA reads TGTGCCAGCAGCCTGATCATGAACACTGAAGCTTTCTTT. Translating it yields CASSLIMNTEAFF.